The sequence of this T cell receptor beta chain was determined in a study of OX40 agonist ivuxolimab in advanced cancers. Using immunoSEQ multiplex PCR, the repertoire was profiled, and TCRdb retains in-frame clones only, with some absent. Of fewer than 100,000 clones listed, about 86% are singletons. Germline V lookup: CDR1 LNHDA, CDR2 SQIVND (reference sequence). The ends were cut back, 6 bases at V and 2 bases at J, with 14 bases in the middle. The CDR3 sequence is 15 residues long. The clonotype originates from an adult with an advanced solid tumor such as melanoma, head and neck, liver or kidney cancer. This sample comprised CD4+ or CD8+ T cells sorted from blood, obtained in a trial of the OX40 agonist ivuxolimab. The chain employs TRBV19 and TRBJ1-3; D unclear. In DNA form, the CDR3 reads TGTGCCAGTAGCCCCGACGCTAACCCTGGAAACACCATATATTTT. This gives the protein CASSPDANPGNTIYF.